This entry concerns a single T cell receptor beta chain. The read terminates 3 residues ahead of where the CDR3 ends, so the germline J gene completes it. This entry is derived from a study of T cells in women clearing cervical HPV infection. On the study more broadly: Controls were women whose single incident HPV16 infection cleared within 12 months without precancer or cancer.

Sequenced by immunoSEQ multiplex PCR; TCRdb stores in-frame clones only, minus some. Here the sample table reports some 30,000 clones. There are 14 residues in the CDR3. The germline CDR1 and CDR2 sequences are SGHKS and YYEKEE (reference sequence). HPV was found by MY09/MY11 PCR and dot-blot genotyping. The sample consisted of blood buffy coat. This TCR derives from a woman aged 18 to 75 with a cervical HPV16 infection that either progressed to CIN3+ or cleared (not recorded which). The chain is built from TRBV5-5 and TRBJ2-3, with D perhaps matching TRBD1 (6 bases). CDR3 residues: CASSLGTGWETQYF. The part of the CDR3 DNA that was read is TGTGCCAGCAGCTTGGGCACAGGGTGGGAGACG. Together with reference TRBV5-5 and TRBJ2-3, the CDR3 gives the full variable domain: DAGVTQSPTHLIKTRGQQVTLRCSPISGHKSVSWYQQVLGQGPQFIFQYYEKEERGRGNFPDRFSARQFPNYSSELNVNALLLGDSALYLCASSLGTGWETQYFGPGTRLTVL.